This T cell receptor beta chain was sequenced for a study of CD8+ T cells in alopecia areata. Trimming took 3 bases from V and 0 from J, leaving 12 bases between them. The CDR3 is 17 residues long. Germline V gene sequence: CDR1 MDHEN, CDR2 SYDVKM. cDNA reverse transcribed from extracted RNA served as the sequencing template. TCRdb keeps only in-frame clones here, not all; method: immunoSEQ multiplex PCR. The profile covers 95,000 to 100,000 clones, with approximately 63% appearing a single time and about 15% taken by the ten largest. This sample's treatment: oral pan-JAK inhibitor, 5-10 mg twice daily. This clone was counted only a few times. Its specificity is not known. Overall study findings and caveats: Numerous expanded lesional clones remained in scalp and blood during tofacitinib.

This sequence originates from a human donor with alopecia areata. The gene calls are TRBV28 and TRBJ2-6; no clear D gene. Sequenced here: CD8+ T cells sorted from blood, sampled between weeks 55 and 65, from a patient treated with tofacitinib. The CDR3 sequence: CASSLFASSSGANVLTF. CDR3 DNA: TGTGCCAGCAGTTTGTTCGCCAGTTCCTCTGGGGCCAACGTCCTGACTTTC. Full variable domain (missing parts from reference TRBV28 and TRBJ2-6): DVKVTQSSRYLVKRTGEKVFLECVQDMDHENMFWYRQDPGLGLRLIYFSYDVKMKEKGDIPEGYSVSREKKERFSLILESASTNQTSMYLCASSLFASSSGANVLTFGAGSRLTVL.